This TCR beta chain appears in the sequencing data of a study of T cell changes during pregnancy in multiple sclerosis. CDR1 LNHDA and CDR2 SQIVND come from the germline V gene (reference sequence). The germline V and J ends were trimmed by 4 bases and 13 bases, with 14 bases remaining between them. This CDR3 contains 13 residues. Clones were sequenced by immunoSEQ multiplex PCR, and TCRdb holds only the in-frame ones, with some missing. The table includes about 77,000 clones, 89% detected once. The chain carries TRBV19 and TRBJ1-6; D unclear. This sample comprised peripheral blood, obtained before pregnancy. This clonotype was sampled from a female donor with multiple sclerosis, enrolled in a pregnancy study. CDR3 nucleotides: TGTGCCAGTAGTACGGGTCTCTCGGTGCCCCTCCACTTT. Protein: CASSTGLSVPLHF.